This T cell receptor (beta chain) was retrieved from a study of blood T cell repertoires in COVID-19. Study-wide context: Whether acute or convalescent, the COVID-19 samples came from the United States, Italy and Spain. T cells, B-cell-depleted T cells, or PBMCs supplied cDNA or gDNA.

The V gene lost 3 bases and the J gene lost 12 bases, with 14 bases spanning the gap. Per the germline V gene, CDR1 is MDHEN and CDR2 is SYDVKM. CDR3 length: 12 amino acids. Profiling relied on immunoSEQ multiplex PCR, and the TCRdb table lists in-frame clones only, not all of them. The sample lists about 270,000 clones, about 80% seen once, with 8% to 9.5% in the top ten. Sample: peripheral blood. The sequence came from a human donor in a cohort sampled during active COVID-19. The J gene is TRBJ1-1, the V gene TRBV28, with TRBD1 as a possible D gene (6 bases). The CDR3 DNA reads TGTGCCAGCAGTTTTCTAAGGGACATTTCTTTCTTT. It translates to CASSFLRDISFF.